The text below deals with one T cell receptor (beta chain). This clonotype was seen ten or more times. Its antigen remains unidentified. No much larger clonotype is one base removed from it; base qualities were not supplied. The lymph node samples were taken from the axillary draining lymph nodes of breast cancer patients. The sample originates from a study of breast tumors, draining lymph nodes, adjacent tissues listed by TCRdb under 2016. With respect to the entire study: The study compared TCR beta repertoires across tumor, adjacent nontumor tissue and axillary lymph nodes from breast cancer patients. The study aimed to assess the relationships and possible T-cell exchange between tumor, surrounding tissue and draining lymph node repertoires in human breast cancer. Results the study describes overall, beyond this receptor: In luminal-like breast cancer, tumor and nontumor tissue repertoires resembled each other significantly more than in basal-like breast cancer. The data were judged consistent with most tumor T cells deriving from the lymph node and then expanding within tumor tissue. Rather than being directly demonstrated, the conclusion that tumor T cells originate in lymph nodes was presented as consistent with a hypothesis. Tumor T-cell repertoires showed less diversity than lymph node repertoires and more diversity than nontumor tissue repertoires, and tumor T-cell repertoires showed preferential V and J gene usage.

TCRdb shows the sequencer as Illumina HiSeq 2000. Multiplex PCR amplification was used to build the TCR beta chain libraries. The amplified TCR beta chain products were analyzed by high-throughput sequencing. TCRdb trimmed the raw reads at Q25, called clones with MiXCR and kept productive beta chains. Identical CDR3 protein sequences are pooled into one entry, listed with their most common genes and DNA. The sample table holds under 250,000 distinct CDR3 sequences, of which roughly 32% were seen once. The ten largest clones take up approximately 1.5% of the sample. Trimming costs V 6 bases and J 3 bases, and their ends lie 18 bases apart. Measured from the cysteine to the phenylalanine, the CDR3 is 14 residues long. The sequence is cut down to CDR3 DNA, 42 bases in frame from base 1. In the germline V gene (reference sequence), CDR1 corresponds to GTSNPN and CDR2 to SVGIG.

The chain is assembled from TRBV30 and TRBJ2-7; perhaps TRBD2 is the D gene, with 6 bases matching. This sequence originates from a female donor with breast cancer. Some clones in this sample may be carry-over from other donors' samples. Sequencing was carried out using axillary lymph node tissue. CDR3 protein: CACRRAGGLYEQYF. Read as DNA, the sequence is TGTGCCTGTAGAAGGGCCGGGGGACTCTACGAGCAGTACTTC.